The clone carrying this T cell receptor beta chain has more than one count but fewer than ten. In TCRdb, the 5' RACE reads were re-called with MiXCR into one record per CDR3 protein. Here the sample spans about 53,000 distinct CDR3 sequences, approximately 6.5% being singletons. This record belongs to a study of T cells after yellow fever vaccination. This CDR3 region has 16 residues. Germline V gives CDR1 LNHNV, CDR2 YYDKDF (reference sequence). V was pared by 1 base and J by 2 bases, with 13 bases between. The sequence came from a man between 18 and 35 years old who received the YFV17D yellow fever vaccine. The sequences come from CD8+ T cells sorted from PBMCs, collected on the day of the first yellow fever vaccination. This sequence joins TRBV15 and TRBJ2-3; D unresolved. Written as DNA, the CDR3 is TGTGCCACCAGCAGAGGCGATAGTGCGGCCACAGATACGCAGTATTTT. Translated, it gives CATSRGDSAATDTQYF.